The present TCR beta chain was sequenced within a study of blood T cell repertoires in COVID-19. Study overall: Material from acute and convalescent COVID-19 was sourced from the United States, Italy and Spain. PBMCs, B-cell-depleted T cells, or T cells were the source of the cDNA or gDNA that made up the material.

The CDR3 runs 16 residues. V lost 4 bases, J lost 2 bases, and 8 bases stayed unmatched. Germline V lookup: CDR1 SGHRS, CDR2 YFSETQ. In the authors' workflow: Amplifying reference gene primers gave estimates of nucleated cell counts. Measured with immunoSEQ multiplex PCR; TCRdb has only the in-frame clones, and not every one. V and J calls and clone size are as listed in that table; D and trimming were resolved from the DNA. The profile covers about 70,000 clones, with about 86% appearing a single time and roughly 1.4% taken by the ten largest. The specimen was peripheral blood. The sequence derives from a woman aged 55-75 years with acute or convalescent COVID-19. This chain uses TRBV5-1 with TRBJ2-3, with TRBD2 matching 9 bases. The CDR3 here is CASSPGLAYLTDTQYF. The CDR3 DNA reads as TGCGCCAGCAGCCCGGGACTAGCTTATCTCACAGATACGCAGTATTTT.